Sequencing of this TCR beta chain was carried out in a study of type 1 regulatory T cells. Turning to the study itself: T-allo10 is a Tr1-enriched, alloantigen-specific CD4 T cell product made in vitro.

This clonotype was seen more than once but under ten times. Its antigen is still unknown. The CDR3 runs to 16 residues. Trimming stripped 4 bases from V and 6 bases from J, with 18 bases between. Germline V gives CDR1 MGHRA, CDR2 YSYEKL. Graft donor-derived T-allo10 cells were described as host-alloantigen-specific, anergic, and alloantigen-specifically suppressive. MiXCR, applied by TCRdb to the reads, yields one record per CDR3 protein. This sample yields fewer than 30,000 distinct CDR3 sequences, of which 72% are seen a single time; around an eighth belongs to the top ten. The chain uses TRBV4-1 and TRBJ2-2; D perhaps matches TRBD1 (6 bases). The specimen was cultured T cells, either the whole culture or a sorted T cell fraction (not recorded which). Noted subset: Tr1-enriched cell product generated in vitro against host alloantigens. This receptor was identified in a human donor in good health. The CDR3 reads CASSPWTDWGAGELFF. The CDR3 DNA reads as TGCGCCAGCAGCCCGTGGACAGATTGGGGCGCCGGGGAGCTGTTTTTT.